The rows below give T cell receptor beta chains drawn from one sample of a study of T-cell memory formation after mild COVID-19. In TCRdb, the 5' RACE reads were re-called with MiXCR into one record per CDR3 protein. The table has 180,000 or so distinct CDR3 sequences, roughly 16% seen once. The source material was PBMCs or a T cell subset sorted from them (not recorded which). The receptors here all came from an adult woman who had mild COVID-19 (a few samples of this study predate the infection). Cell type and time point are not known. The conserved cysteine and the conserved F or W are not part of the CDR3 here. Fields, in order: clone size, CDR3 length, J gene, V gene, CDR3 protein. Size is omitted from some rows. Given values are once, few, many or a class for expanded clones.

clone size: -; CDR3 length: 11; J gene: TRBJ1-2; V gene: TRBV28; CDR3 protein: ASSSHTTGRIT
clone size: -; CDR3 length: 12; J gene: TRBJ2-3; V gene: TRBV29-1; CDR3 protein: SADVDRSTDTQY
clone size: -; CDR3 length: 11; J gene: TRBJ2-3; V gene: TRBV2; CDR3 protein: ASRLAGGDTQY
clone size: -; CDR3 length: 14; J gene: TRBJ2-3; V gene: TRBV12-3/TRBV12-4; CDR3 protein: ASSSTLRASGDTQY
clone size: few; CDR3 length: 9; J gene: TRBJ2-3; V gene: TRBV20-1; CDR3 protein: SAGQGDTQY
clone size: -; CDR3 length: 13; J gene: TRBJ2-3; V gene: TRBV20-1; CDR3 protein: SALPIAGATDTQY
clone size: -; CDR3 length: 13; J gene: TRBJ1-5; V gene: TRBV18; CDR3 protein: ASSLDGHSNQPQH
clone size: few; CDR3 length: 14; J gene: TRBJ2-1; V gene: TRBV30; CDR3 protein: AWGKPGQGAYNEQF
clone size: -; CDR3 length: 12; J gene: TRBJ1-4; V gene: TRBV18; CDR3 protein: ASSPVAQSKKLF
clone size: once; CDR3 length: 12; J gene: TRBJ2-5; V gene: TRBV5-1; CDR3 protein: ASSAGLYQETQY
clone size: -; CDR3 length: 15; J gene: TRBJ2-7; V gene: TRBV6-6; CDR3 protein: ASRRDRGRIGSYEQY
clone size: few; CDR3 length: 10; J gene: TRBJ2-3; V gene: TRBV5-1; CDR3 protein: ASSLESDTQY
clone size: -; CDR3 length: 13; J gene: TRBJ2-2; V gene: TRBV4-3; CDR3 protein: ASSQSRGRTGELF
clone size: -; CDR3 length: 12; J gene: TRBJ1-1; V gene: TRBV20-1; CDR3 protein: SANYQGINTEAF
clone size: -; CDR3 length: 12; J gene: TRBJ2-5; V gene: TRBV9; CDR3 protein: ASSPLLGAETQY
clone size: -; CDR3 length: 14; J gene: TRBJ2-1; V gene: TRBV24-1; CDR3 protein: ATSDLTSGGVKEQF
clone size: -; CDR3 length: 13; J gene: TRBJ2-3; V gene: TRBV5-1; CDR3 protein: ASSFRGRGTDTQY
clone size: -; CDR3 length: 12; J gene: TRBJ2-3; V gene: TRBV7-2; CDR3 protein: ASSFGYSTDTQY
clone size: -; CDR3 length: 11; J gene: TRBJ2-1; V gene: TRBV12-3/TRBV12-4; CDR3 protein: ASSSDRTDRQF
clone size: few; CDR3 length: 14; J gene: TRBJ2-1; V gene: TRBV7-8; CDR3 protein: ASSPRLAGARAEQF
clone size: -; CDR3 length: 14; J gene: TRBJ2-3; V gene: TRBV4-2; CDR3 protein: ASSQDDWTSGDTQY
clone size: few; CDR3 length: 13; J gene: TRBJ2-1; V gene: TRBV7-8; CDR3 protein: ASSLAPRGYNEQF